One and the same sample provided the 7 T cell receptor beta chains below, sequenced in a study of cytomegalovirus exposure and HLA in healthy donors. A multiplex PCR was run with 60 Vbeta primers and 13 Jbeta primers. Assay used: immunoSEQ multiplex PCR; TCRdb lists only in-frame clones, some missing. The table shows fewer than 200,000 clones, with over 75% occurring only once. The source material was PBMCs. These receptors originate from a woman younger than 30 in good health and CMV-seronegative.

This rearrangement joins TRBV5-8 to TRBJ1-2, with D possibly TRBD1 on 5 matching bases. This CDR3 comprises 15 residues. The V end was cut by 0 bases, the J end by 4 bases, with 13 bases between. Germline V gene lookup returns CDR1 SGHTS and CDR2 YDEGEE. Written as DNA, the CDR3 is TGTGCCAGCAGCTTGGTGGGGGGAGAACGCTATGGCTACACCTTC. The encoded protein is CASSLVGGERYGYTF.

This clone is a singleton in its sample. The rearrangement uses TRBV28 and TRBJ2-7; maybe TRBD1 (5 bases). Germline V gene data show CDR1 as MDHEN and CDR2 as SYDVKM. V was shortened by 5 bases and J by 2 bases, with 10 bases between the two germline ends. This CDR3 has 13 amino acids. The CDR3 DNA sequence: TGTGCCAGCAGTCCCGGACACACCTACGAGCAGTACTTC. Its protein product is CASSPGHTYEQYF.

In DNA, the CDR3 is TGCGCCAGCAGCAAAAGGACTAGCGGGAGCTCCCCAACTAGCACAGATACGCAGTATTTT. Its protein product is CASSKRTSGSSPTSTDTQYF. The chain employs TRBV5-1 and TRBJ2-3, with 13 bases matching TRBD2. Germline loops: CDR1 SGHRS, CDR2 YFSETQ. V lost 4 bases and J lost 0; bases outside the gene matches: 14. The CDR3 totals 20 residues.

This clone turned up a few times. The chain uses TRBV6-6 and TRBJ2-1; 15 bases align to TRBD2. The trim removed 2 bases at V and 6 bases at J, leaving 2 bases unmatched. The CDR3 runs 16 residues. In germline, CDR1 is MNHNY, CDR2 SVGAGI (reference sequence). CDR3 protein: CASSYGTSGRSNEQFF. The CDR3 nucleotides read TGTGCCAGCAGTTACGGGACTAGCGGGAGGAGCAATGAGCAGTTCTTC.

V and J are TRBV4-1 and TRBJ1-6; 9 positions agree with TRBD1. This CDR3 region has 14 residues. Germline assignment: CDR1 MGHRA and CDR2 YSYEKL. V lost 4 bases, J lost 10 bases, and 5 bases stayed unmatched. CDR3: CASSPGTGYSPLHF. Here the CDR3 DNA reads TGCGCCAGCAGCCCCGGGACAGGGTACTCACCCCTCCACTTT.

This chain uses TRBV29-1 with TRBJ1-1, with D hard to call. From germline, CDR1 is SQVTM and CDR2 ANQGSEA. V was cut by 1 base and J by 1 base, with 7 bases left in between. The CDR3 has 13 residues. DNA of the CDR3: TGCAGCGTTGAAGGGGCAGGGAACACTGAAGCTTTCTTT. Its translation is CSVEGAGNTEAFF.

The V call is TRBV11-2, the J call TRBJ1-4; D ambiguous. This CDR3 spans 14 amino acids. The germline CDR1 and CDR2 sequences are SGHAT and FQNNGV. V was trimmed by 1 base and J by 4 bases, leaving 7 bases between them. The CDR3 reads CASSLGPVNEKLFF. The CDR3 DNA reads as TGTGCCAGCAGCTTAGGCCCAGTTAATGAAAAACTGTTTTTT.